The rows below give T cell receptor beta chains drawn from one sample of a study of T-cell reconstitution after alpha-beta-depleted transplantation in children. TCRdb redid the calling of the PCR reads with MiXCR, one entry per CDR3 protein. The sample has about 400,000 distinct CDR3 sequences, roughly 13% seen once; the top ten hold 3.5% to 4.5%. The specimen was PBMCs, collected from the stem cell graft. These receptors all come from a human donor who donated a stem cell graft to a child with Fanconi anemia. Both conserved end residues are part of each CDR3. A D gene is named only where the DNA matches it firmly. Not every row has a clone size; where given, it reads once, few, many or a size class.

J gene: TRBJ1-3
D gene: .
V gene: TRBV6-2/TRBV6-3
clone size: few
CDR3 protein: CASSYAGTGNTIYF
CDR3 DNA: TGTGCCAGCAGTTACGCGGGAACTGGAAACACCATATATTTT

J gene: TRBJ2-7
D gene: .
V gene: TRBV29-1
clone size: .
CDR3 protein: CSVEYRDTYNEQYF
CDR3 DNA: TGCAGCGTTGAATATAGGGACACCTATAACGAGCAGTACTTC

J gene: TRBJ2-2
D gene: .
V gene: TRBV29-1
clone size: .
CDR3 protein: CSVGGGRDTGELFF
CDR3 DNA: TGCAGCGTGGGAGGGGGCCGTGATACCGGGGAGCTGTTTTTT

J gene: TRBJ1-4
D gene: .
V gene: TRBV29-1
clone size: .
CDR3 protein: CSVEESRGGEKLFF
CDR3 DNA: TGCAGCGTTGAAGAATCAAGGGGAGGGGAAAAACTGTTTTTT

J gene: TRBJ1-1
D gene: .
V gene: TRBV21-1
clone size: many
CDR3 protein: CAILLTRKDGTEAFF
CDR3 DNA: TGTGCCATCCTACTTACACGGAAGGATGGCACTGAAGCTTTCTTT

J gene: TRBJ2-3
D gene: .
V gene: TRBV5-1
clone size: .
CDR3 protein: CASSKDGSTQYF
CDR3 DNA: TGCGCCAGCAGCAAGGACGGATCCACGCAGTATTTT

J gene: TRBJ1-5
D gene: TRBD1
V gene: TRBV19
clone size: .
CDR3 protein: CASSMGTGMLQPQHF
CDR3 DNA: TGTGCCAGTAGTATGGGGACAGGGATGTTACAGCCCCAGCATTTT

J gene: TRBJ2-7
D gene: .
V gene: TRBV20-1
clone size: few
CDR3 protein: CSARLGFDEQYF
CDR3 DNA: TGCAGTGCTAGATTGGGGTTTGACGAGCAGTACTTC

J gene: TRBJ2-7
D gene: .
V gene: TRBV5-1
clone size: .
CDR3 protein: CASSLAEASREQYF
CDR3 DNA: TGCGCCAGCAGCTTGGCCGAAGCGAGCAGGGAGCAGTACTTC

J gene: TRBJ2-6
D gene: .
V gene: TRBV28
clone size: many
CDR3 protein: CASSSGTPNVLTF
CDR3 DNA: TGTGCCAGCAGCTCCGGGACTCCCAACGTCCTGACTTTC

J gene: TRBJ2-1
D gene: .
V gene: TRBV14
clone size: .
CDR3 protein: CASSQVGGEQFF
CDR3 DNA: TGTGCCAGCAGCCAAGTGGGTGGTGAGCAGTTCTTC

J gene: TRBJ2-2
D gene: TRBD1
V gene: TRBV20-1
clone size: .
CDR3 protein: CSANTGTVGTGELFF
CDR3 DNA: TGCAGTGCCAATACCGGGACAGTTGGGACCGGGGAGCTGTTTTTT

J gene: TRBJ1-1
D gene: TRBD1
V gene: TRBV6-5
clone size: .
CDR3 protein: CASSTGAATEAFF
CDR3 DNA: TGTGCCAGCAGTACAGGGGCCGCCACTGAAGCTTTCTTT

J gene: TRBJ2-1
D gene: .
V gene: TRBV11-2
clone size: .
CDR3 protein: CASSSLGPNEQFF
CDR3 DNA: TGTGCCAGCAGCTCTTTAGGGCCCAATGAGCAGTTCTTC

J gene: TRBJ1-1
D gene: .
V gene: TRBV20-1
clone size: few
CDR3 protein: CSARGASGGSTEAFF
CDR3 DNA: TGCAGTGCTAGGGGGGCCAGTGGGGGTAGCACTGAAGCTTTCTTT

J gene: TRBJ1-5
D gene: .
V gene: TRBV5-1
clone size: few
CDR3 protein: CASRVDGDQPQHF
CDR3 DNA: TGCGCCAGCAGAGTTGACGGGGATCAGCCCCAGCATTTT

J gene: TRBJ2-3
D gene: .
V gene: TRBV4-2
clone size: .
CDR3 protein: CASSPGAGTRTYF
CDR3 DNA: TGTGCCAGCAGCCCGGGGGCTGGGACCCGCACGTATTTT

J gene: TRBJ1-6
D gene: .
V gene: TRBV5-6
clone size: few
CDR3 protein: CASSLNTGLNSPLHF
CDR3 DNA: TGTGCCAGCAGCTTAAATACAGGCTTAAATTCACCCCTCCACTTT

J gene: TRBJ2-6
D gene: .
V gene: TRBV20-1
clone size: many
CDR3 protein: CSARDPRGANVLTF
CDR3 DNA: TGCAGTGCTAGAGATCCCCGCGGGGCCAACGTCCTGACTTTC

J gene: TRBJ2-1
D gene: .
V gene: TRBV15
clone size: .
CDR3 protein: CATSRDRGGQFF
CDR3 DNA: TGTGCCACCAGCAGAGATAGGGGTGGGCAGTTCTTC

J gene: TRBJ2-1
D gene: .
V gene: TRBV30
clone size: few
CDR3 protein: CAWSGGQGNEQFF
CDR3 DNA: TGTGCCTGGAGTGGAGGCCAGGGTAATGAGCAGTTCTTC

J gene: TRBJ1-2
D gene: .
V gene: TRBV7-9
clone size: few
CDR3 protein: CASFRGGPDYGYTF
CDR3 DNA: TGTGCCAGTTTCCGAGGAGGCCCAGACTATGGCTACACCTTC

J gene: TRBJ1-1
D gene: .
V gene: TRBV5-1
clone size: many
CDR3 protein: CASSFAGTEAFF
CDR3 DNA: TGCGCCAGCAGCTTTGCAGGGACTGAAGCTTTCTTT

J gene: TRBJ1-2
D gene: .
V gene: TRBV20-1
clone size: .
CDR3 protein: CSAKPAGVNYGYTF
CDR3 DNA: TGCAGTGCTAAACCGGCAGGGGTCAACTATGGCTACACCTTC

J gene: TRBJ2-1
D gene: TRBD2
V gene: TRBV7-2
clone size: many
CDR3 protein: CASSLVRTSPLNEQFF
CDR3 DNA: TGTGCCAGCAGCTTAGTTAGGACTAGCCCTTTGAATGAGCAGTTCTTC

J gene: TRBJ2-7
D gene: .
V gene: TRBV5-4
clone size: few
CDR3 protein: CASSPDPGPAGEQYF
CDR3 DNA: TGTGCCAGCAGCCCTGACCCGGGCCCCGCGGGAGAGCAGTACTTC

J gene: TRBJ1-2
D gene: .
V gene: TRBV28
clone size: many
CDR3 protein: CASSERPDNNTF
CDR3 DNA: TGTGCCAGCAGCGAACGACCCGACAATAACACCTTC

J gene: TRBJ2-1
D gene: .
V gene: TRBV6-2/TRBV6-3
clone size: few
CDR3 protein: CASSFRGLTGNEQFF
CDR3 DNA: TGTGCCAGCAGTTTTCGGGGGTTAACGGGGAATGAGCAGTTCTTC

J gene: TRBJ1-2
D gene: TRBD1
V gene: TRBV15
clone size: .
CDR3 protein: CATSRDSGTASIYGYTF
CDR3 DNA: TGTGCCACCAGCAGAGATTCCGGGACAGCGTCTATCTATGGCTACACCTTC